This T cell receptor beta chain originates from a study of blood T cells in healthy people across ages. This CDR3 spans 17 amino acids. Using a J-beta primer mix together with a sample-barcoded 5' primer, a second PCR was run for about 6 to 12 cycles. TCRdb re-analysed the 5' RACE reads in MiXCR, keeping a single row per CDR3 protein. The table lists about 1,000,000 distinct CDR3 sequences, 45% of them singletons. As concerns this clonotype: The junction and the germline gene differ at one end; a read error may be behind it.

Sequenced: blood. This clonotype originated in a woman aged 60-70 years in good health. The chain links TRBV12-3 or TRBV12-4 to TRBJ2-3, with 7 bases fitting TRBD2. The CDR3 loop is CAGSLGEREANTDTQYF. DNA for the CDR3: TGTGCCGGCAGTTTAGGTGAACGGGAGGCCAACACAGATACGCAGTATTTT.